One and the same sample provided the 21 T cell receptor beta chains below, sequenced in a study of blood T cell repertoires in COVID-19. Generated by immunoSEQ multiplex PCR, the TCRdb table keeps only in-frame clones and is missing some. The data show a few hundred thousand clones, just under 90% seen once. The sequencing input was peripheral blood. The receptors were sampled from a woman aged 30 to 39 with COVID-19, enrolled during active disease.

The gene calls are TRBV7-8 and TRBJ2-2, with 7 bases aligning to TRBD2. Trimming cost V 7 bases and J 3 bases; bases outside gene matches: 5. Germline V gene sequence: CDR1 SGHVS, CDR2 FQNEAQ. The CDR3 is 14 residues long. DNA for the CDR3: TGTGCCAGCATCCGGAGCGGGGACACCGGGGAGCTGTTTTTT. Amino acids: CASIRSGDTGELFF.

This chain connects TRBV18 to TRBJ1-2; 7 bases map to TRBD1. This CDR3 comprises 14 residues. CDR1 is KGHSH and CDR2 is LQKENI in the germline V gene. V was clipped by 5 bases and J by 4 bases; unmatched bases: 7. In nucleotides, the CDR3 is TGTGCCAGCTCAAAGGGGACAGAATCCTATGGCTACACCTTC. It translates to CASSKGTESYGYTF.

The chain is built from TRBV29-1 and TRBJ1-1, with D possibly TRBD1 on 6 matching bases. The germline V gene encodes CDR1 SQVTM and CDR2 ANQGSEA. The CDR3 covers 12 residues. With 7 bases removed from V and 4 bases from J, the gap between germline ends came to 13 bases. The CDR3 region is CSAQGLTTEAFF. The CDR3 coding sequence is TGCAGCGCCCAGGGGCTGACCACTGAAGCTTTCTTT.

J is TRBJ2-7 and V is TRBV3-1 (or the pseudogene TRBV3-2); TRBD2 matches at 7 bases. Trimming took 0 bases from V and 4 from J; bases not matched to a gene: 9. Germline lookup yields CDR1 LGHDT and CDR2 YNNKEL (reference sequence). This CDR3 has 16 residues. CDR3: CASSQDFVGLHYEQYF. For the CDR3, the DNA is TGTGCCAGCAGCCAAGATTTTGTGGGACTACATTACGAGCAGTACTTC.

This clone has just one count. The chain has TRBV6-2 or TRBV6-3 and TRBJ1-6; 7 bases are shared with TRBD1. Germline values: CDR1 MNHEY, CDR2 SVGEGT. V lost 6 bases, J lost 4 bases, and 6 bases stayed unmatched. The CDR3 contains 15 residues. The CDR3 sequence: CASRYDRAYNSPLHF. The DNA of the CDR3 is TGTGCCAGCAGATACGACAGGGCTTATAATTCACCCCTCCACTTT.

The V and J genes are TRBV7-7 and TRBJ2-5, with TRBD1 identical over 7 bases. Looked up from germline, CDR1 is SSHAT and CDR2 is FNYEAQ (reference sequence). V lost 3 bases to trimming and J lost 4 bases; unmatched junction nucleotides: 11. The CDR3 spans 16 residues. The CDR3 is CASSLSSQGMGETQYF. The CDR3 DNA reads as TGTGCCAGCAGCTTGAGTTCACAGGGGATGGGAGAGACCCAGTACTTC.

This clone appeared once. The rearrangement joins TRBV6-5 to TRBJ2-7, with 10 bases lining up with TRBD1. CDR1 is MNHEY, CDR2 SVGAGI, per germline. The CDR3 totals 13 residues. J was trimmed by 2 bases and V by 7 bases; bases with no gene match: 2. CDR3: CASKDRGPYEQYF. In DNA, the CDR3 is TGTGCCAGCAAAGACAGGGGGCCCTACGAGCAGTACTTC.

This clone was seen only once. This chain links TRBV3-1 (or the pseudogene TRBV3-2) with TRBJ2-5; D gene unclear. CDR1 and CDR2 from the germline V gene are LGHDT and YNNKEL (reference sequence). This CDR3 has 12 residues. V was trimmed by 5 bases and J by 3 bases, leaving 7 bases between them. The CDR3 loop is CASSATKETQYF. In DNA form, the CDR3 reads TGTGCCAGCAGCGCCACAAAAGAGACCCAGTACTTC.

The rearrangement uses TRBV6-5 and TRBJ2-2; a possible D gene is TRBD1 (6 bases). This CDR3 contains 14 residues. CDR1 and CDR2 (germline): MNHEY, SVGAGI. Trimming cost V 8 bases and J 1 base, with 11 bases left between them. The CDR3 loop is CASWRQVNTGELFF. The CDR3 DNA reads as TGTGCCAGCTGGAGACAGGTGAACACCGGGGAGCTGTTTTTT.

J is TRBJ1-2 and V is TRBV6-5; 9 bases align to TRBD1. CDR3 length equals 14 residues. With 0 bases clipped from V and 8 bases from J, the junction kept 4 bases outside the gene matches. Germline V gene lookup returns CDR1 MNHEY and CDR2 SVGAGI. The CDR3, as DNA: TGTGCCAGCAGTTACTCACAGGGGGCTGAGGGCTACACCTTC. This translates into CASSYSQGAEGYTF.

This clone appeared a few times. The rearrangement links TRBV20-1 to TRBJ2-7; no clear D gene. In germline, CDR1 is DFQATT, CDR2 SNEGSKA (reference sequence). Trimming removed 7 bases at V and 3 bases at J, with 10 bases between. CDR3 length: 11 amino acids. The chain's CDR3 is CSVVTHYEQYF. The CDR3 DNA follows: TGCAGTGTAGTTACCCACTACGAGCAGTACTTC.

V usage is TRBV18 and J usage is TRBJ2-7, with 7 bases fitting TRBD1. There are 15 residues in the CDR3. Per germline, CDR1 KGHSH and CDR2 LQKENI. The V segment lost 2 bases and the J segment 5 bases; nucleotides outside the gene matches: 9. CDR3 in amino acids: CASSPRATGYNEQYF. The CDR3 DNA follows: TGTGCCAGCTCACCAAGGGCGACAGGGTATAACGAGCAGTACTTC.

V is TRBV27 and J is TRBJ1-2; 11 bases are shared with TRBD1. The CDR3 contains 16 residues. Germline lookup yields CDR1 MNHEY and CDR2 SMNVEV (reference sequence). Trimming took 2 bases from V and 5 from J; bases not matched to a gene: 7. CDR3 protein: CASSLMGQGVTYGYTF. The CDR3 bases are TGTGCCAGCAGTTTAATGGGACAGGGGGTTACTTATGGCTACACCTTC.

The chain joins TRBV30 to TRBJ1-4; no definite D call. Between the trimmed V and J ends, which lost 6 bases and 8 bases, there was a span of 10 bases. Germline-derived CDR1 and CDR2 are GTSNPN and SVGIG (reference sequence). This CDR3 is built from 11 residues. The CDR3 is CACGIGEKLFF. In nucleotides, the CDR3 is TGTGCCTGCGGGATAGGGGAAAAACTGTTTTTT.

This clone appeared once. V usage is TRBV27 and J usage is TRBJ2-7, with D maybe TRBD1 (6 bases). V gave up 5 bases and J gave up 1 base, with 9 bases separating them. This CDR3 contains 13 residues. Germline CDR1 reads MNHEY; CDR2 reads SMNVEV (reference sequence). The CDR3 protein is CASSRTVSYEQYF. DNA for the CDR3: TGTGCCAGCAGTCGGACAGTATCCTACGAGCAGTACTTC.

The chain employs TRBV4-1 and TRBJ1-1; 9 nucleotides align to TRBD1. There are 14 residues in the CDR3. The ends lost 4 bases at V and 4 bases at J; junction bases unmatched: 4. Germline V gives CDR1 MGHRA, CDR2 YSYEKL. In DNA, the CDR3 is TGCGCCAGCAGCCTGACAGGGGGGGGCACTGAAGCTTTCTTT. It is translated as CASSLTGGGTEAFF.

This clone was seen just once. The chain has TRBV28 and TRBJ1-2; D not certain. V lost 3 bases and J 12 bases, leaving 14 bases between the germline ends. The CDR3 length is 12 residues. CDR1 is MDHEN and CDR2 is SYDVKM in the germline V gene. The CDR3 coding sequence is TGTGCCAGCAGTTTCCTGGGCAGCGGGCACACCTTC. Protein: CASSFLGSGHTF.

CDR3 DNA sequence: TGTGCCAGTAGTATCACGGTCGGGAACTATGGCTACACCTTC. Translated: CASSITVGNYGYTF. V and J are TRBV19 and TRBJ1-2; D is unclear. Trimming removed 3 bases at V and 2 bases at J, with 10 bases between. Germline V gene sequence: CDR1 LNHDA, CDR2 SQIVND (reference sequence). This CDR3 has 14 amino acids.

The J gene is TRBJ2-7, the V gene TRBV28, with 7 positions matching TRBD1. The CDR3 has 13 residues. V gave up 6 bases and J gave up 4 bases; unmatched junction bases: 6. CDR1 is MDHEN and CDR2 is SYDVKM in the germline V gene. CDR3 nucleotide sequence: TGTGCCAGCAGCCCGACAGGGTATTACGAGCAGTACTTC. Translating gives CASSPTGYYEQYF. Full variable domain (missing parts from reference TRBV28 and TRBJ2-7): DVKVTQSSRYLVKRTGEKVFLECVQDMDHENMFWYRQDPGLGLRLIYFSYDVKMKEKGDIPEGYSVSREKKERFSLILESASTNQTSMYLCASSPTGYYEQYFGPGTRLTVT.

The chain couples TRBV20-1 to TRBJ1-5; TRBD1 might be the D (6 bases). Germline V lookup: CDR1 DFQATT, CDR2 SNEGSKA (reference sequence). With 3 bases removed from V and 5 bases from J, the gap between germline ends came to 11 bases. The CDR3 length is 13 residues. CDR3 nucleotide sequence: TGCAGTGCTAGTAAGGGGGTTCATCAGCCCCAGCATTTT. It encodes CSASKGVHQPQHF.

The J gene is TRBJ1-1, the V gene TRBV15, with D perhaps matching TRBD1 (5 bases). This CDR3 contains 14 residues. The V end was cut by 0 bases, the J end by 7 bases, with 12 bases between. Per the germline V gene, CDR1 is LNHNV and CDR2 is YYDKDF (reference sequence). CDR3 DNA sequence: TGTGCCACCAGCAGAGACAGGGCTAAGGGTGAAGCTTTCTTT. Translated, it gives CATSRDRAKGEAFF.